This TCR beta chain is from a study of preoperative IRX-2 immunotherapy in early breast cancer. CDR1 and CDR2 (germline): SGHNT, YENEEA. The length of the CDR3 is 14 residues. Trimming removed 2 bases at V and 5 bases at J, with 13 bases between. Data came from immunoSEQ multiplex PCR; TCRdb stores just in-frame clones and leaves some out. The table has around 88,000 clones, more than 80% seen once. Treatment here: preoperative locoregional IRX-2 cytokine immunotherapy. Patients received preoperative, locoregional IRX-2 cytokine immunotherapy in a phase Ib study. The TCR originated in a human donor with breast cancer. This specimen consisted of tumor tissue, obtained after IRX-2 immunotherapy. The chain employs TRBV11-3 and TRBJ2-7; the D gene is possibly TRBD1 (6 bases). CDR3 sequence (DNA): TGTGCCAGCAGCTTAACCGGGACAATCAACGAGCAGTACTTC. It encodes CASSLTGTINEQYF. The complete variable domain, with remaining parts taken from reference TRBV11-3 and TRBJ2-7, reads EAGVVQSPRYKIIEKKQPVAFWCNPISGHNTLYWYLQNLGQGPELLIRYENEEAVDDSQLPKDRFSAERLKGVDSTLKIQPAELGDSAVYLCASSLTGTINEQYFGPGTRLTVT.